This T cell receptor beta chain emerged from a study of blood T cell repertoires in COVID-19. Method: immunoSEQ multiplex PCR; TCRdb's copy keeps in-frame clones and lacks some. The sample lists tens of thousands of clones; roughly 90% were seen once. V lost 4 bases, J lost 5 bases, and 12 bases lay in between. CDR3 size: 13 residues. CDR1 is SQVTM and CDR2 is ANQGSEA in the germline V gene. The chain employs TRBV29-1 and TRBJ2-1, with D perhaps TRBD2 (5 bases). This clonotype was obtained from a man between 65 and 85 years old with acute or convalescent COVID-19. Material for sequencing was peripheral blood. CDR3 protein: CSVASGKDNEQFF. The CDR3 DNA reads as TGCAGCGTTGCAAGCGGAAAGGACAATGAGCAGTTCTTC.